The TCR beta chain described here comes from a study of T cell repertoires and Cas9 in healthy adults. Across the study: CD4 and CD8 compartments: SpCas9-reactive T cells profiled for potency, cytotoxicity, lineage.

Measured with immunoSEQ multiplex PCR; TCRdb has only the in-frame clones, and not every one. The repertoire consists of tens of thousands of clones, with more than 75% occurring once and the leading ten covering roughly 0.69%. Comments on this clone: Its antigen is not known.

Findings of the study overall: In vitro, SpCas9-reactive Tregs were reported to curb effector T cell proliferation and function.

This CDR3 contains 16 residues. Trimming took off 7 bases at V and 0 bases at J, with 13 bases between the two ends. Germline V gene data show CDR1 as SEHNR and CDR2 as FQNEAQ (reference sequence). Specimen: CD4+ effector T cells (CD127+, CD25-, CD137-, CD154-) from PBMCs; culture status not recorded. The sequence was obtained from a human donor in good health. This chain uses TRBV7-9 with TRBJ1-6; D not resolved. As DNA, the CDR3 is TGTGCCAGCACCTCCACCTCGGGCTCCTATAATTCACCCCTCCACTTT. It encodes CASTSTSGSYNSPLHF.